The clone carrying this T cell receptor (beta chain) came up a few times. V was cut by 0 bases and J by 0 bases, with 5 bases left in between. Germline V gives CDR1 LGHNA, CDR2 YSLEER. The CDR3 contains 15 residues. These data belong to a study of OX40 agonist ivuxolimab in advanced cancers. The overall study: Treatment of patients was with ivuxolimab, an agonistic anti-OX40 (CD134) antibody.

Only in-frame clones appear in the TCRdb table, and some are missing; sequencing was by immunoSEQ multiplex PCR. The sample lists tens of thousands of clones; about 83% were seen once. The sample consisted of CD4+ or CD8+ T cells sorted from blood, taken in a trial of the OX40 agonist ivuxolimab. V gene TRBV4-3 combines with J gene TRBJ2-2; D is undetermined. The receptor was isolated from an adult with an advanced solid tumor such as melanoma, head and neck, liver or kidney cancer. The CDR3 coding sequence is TGCGCCAGCAGCCAAGACCCGGCGAACACCGGGGAGCTGTTTTTT. Translation: CASSQDPANTGELFF.